The rows below give T cell receptor beta chains drawn from one sample of a study of regulatory and conventional T cells in RAG deficiency. Only in-frame clones appear in the TCRdb table, and some are missing; sequencing was by immunoSEQ multiplex PCR. In the table there are about 34,000 clones, 70% to 80% of which are singletons. These data also featured in a second study, about regulatory T cells.

The material sequenced was CD4+ effector T cells sorted from blood. The receptors come from a human donor in good health. The CDR3 runs from the conserved cysteine through the conserved F or W. D genes are given only for firm matches. Size is stated for part of the rows, as once, few or many counts, or as a class when the clone is expanded.

size,J,D,V,CDR3,DNA
once,TRBJ1-3,.,TRBV5-1,CASSSVTQGSGNTIYF,TGCGCCAGCAGCTCCGTGACACAGGGTTCTGGAAACACCATATATTTT
.,TRBJ1-1,.,TRBV20-1,CSARGIGEAFF,TGCAGTGCTAGAGGGATCGGTGAAGCTTTCTTT
.,TRBJ2-1,.,TRBV9,CASSAGAKGNEQFF,TGTGCCAGCAGCGCCGGGGCTAAGGGTAATGAGCAGTTCTTC
.,TRBJ2-2,.,TRBV4-1,CASSQEMVGFIPGELFF,TGCGCCAGCAGCCAAGAAATGGTAGGGTTCATTCCCGGGGAGCTGTTTTTT
.,TRBJ2-7,.,TRBV7-9,CASSLGGGPPYEQYF,TGTGCCAGCAGCTTAGGGGGGGGGCCTCCCTACGAGCAGTACTTC
few,TRBJ1-6,.,TRBV6-1,CASRRSGLASSLHF,TGTGCCAGTAGGAGGTCAGGGTTGGCGTCTTCCCTCCACTTT
.,TRBJ1-4,.,TRBV30,CAWSVPGFGNEKLFF,TGTGCCTGGAGTGTCCCAGGGTTCGGTAATGAAAAACTGTTTTTT
.,TRBJ1-2,.,TRBV6-6,CASWEARYGYTF,TGTGCCAGCTGGGAGGCTCGGTATGGCTACACCTTC
.,TRBJ1-6,.,TRBV2,CASNREGGAYNSPLHF,TGTGCCAGCAATCGGGAAGGGGGGGCCTATAATTCACCCCTCCACTTT
.,TRBJ2-2,.,TRBV6-1,CASSEPGFRGDTGELFF,TGTGCCAGCAGTGAACCCGGCTTCAGGGGGGACACCGGGGAGCTGTTTTTT
.,TRBJ1-5,.,TRBV28,CASSAATGNQPQHF,TGTGCCAGCAGTGCGGCGACAGGCAATCAGCCCCAGCATTTT
once,TRBJ2-6,TRBD1,TRBV7-3,CASSRQGSGANVLTF,TGTGCCAGCAGTCGACAGGGGTCTGGGGCCAACGTCCTGACTTTC
.,TRBJ2-5,.,TRBV7-3,CASSLQGPLPQETQYF,TGTGCCAGCAGCTTACAGGGGCCTCTACCCCAAGAGACCCAGTACTTC
.,TRBJ2-5,TRBD1,TRBV18,CASSPFGQGDVKTQYF,TGTGCCAGCTCACCATTTGGACAGGGGGACGTGAAGACCCAGTACTTC
few,TRBJ1-6,.,TRBV30,CAWSVQRGAGSPLHF,TGTGCCTGGAGTGTACAGAGGGGCGCGGGTTCACCCCTCCACTTT
.,TRBJ1-2,.,TRBV19,CASSIGAGEDHYGYTF,TGTGCCAGTAGTATAGGGGCAGGGGAAGACCACTATGGCTACACCTTC
.,TRBJ1-2,.,TRBV6-5,CASSSQGLGGYTF,TGTGCCAGCAGCTCTCAGGGTTTAGGCGGCTACACCTTC
.,TRBJ2-1,.,TRBV10-1,CASSESFGSHEQFF,TGCGCCAGCAGTGAGTCCTTTGGGTCCCATGAGCAGTTCTTC
.,TRBJ1-2,.,TRBV6-1,CASILQGFDRYTF,TGTGCCAGCATCCTGCAGGGTTTCGACCGCTACACCTTC
.,TRBJ1-5,TRBD1,TRBV27,CASSFGTAGPQHF,TGTGCCAGCAGTTTCGGGACAGCTGGGCCCCAGCATTTT
.,TRBJ1-1,TRBD1,TRBV6-1,CASRKDRGGAEAFF,TGTGCCAGCAGGAAGGACAGGGGGGGGGCTGAAGCTTTCTTT
.,TRBJ2-1,TRBD1,TRBV28,CASSFGDSYNEQFF,TGTGCCAGCAGCTTCGGGGACAGCTACAATGAGCAGTTCTTC
.,TRBJ2-2,.,TRBV29-1,CSVQGGMVAGELFF,TGCAGCGTACAGGGAGGAATGGTAGCCGGGGAGCTGTTTTTT
few,TRBJ1-1,TRBD1,TRBV5-8,CASSWDRVNTEAFF,TGTGCCAGCAGCTGGGACAGAGTGAACACTGAAGCTTTCTTT
.,TRBJ1-2,.,TRBV5-1,CASSLEGTKANYGYTF,TGCGCCAGCAGCTTGGAAGGAACGAAAGCTAACTATGGCTACACCTTC
.,TRBJ2-7,.,TRBV28,CASAGTRSYEQYF,TGTGCCAGCGCCGGGACACGAAGCTACGAGCAGTACTTC
.,TRBJ2-1,.,TRBV18,CASSPLMGLTTDNEQFF,TGTGCCAGCTCACCTCTTATGGGCCTAACGACGGACAATGAGCAGTTCTTC
.,TRBJ2-1,TRBD2,TRBV4-1,CASSQVLAGSYNEQFF,TGCGCCAGCAGCCAAGTGCTAGCGGGGTCCTACAATGAGCAGTTCTTC
few,TRBJ1-3,.,TRBV27,CASRPSGLLGNTIYF,TGTGCCAGCCGACCCTCGGGCCTCCTAGGAAACACCATATATTTT